This T cell receptor (beta chain) was profiled in a study of shared clonotypes between healthy human individuals. The naive CD8 subset, CD45RO-negative cells positively selected for CCR7, excluded terminally differentiated effector memory CD45RA+ cells. Profiling relied on immunoSEQ multiplex PCR, and the TCRdb table lists in-frame clones only, not all of them. This sample has millions of clones; roughly 91% occur once, and the top ten carry under 2%. The sequence was obtained from a man between 18 and 29 years old in good health. Some clones in this sample may be carry-over from other donors' samples. Sequences were obtained from naive CD8+ T cells from PBMCs.

The CDR3 DNA is TGTGCCAGCAGCCCAGTGGGTGGGGGGGGATTCTACAATGAGCAGTTCTTC. Its translation is CASSPVGGGGFYNEQFF. The genes are TRBV7-2 and TRBJ2-1; TRBD2 matches at 7 bases. V shed 5 bases and J 3 bases; nucleotides not matched to a gene: 13. The germline V gene encodes CDR1 SGHTA and CDR2 FQGNSA. The CDR3 runs to 17 residues.